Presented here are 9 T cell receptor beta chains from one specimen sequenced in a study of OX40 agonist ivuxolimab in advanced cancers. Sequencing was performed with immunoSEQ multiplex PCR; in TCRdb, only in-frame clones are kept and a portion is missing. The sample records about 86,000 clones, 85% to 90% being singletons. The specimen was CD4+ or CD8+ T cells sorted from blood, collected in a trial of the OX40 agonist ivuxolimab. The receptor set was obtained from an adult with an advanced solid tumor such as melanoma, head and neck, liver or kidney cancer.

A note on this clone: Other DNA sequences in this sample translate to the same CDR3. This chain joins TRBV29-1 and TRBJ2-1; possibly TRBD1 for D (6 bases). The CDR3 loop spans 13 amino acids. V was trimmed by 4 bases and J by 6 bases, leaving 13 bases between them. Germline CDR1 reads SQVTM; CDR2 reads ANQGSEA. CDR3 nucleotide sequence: TGCAGCGTTGTGGGGGCAGGACGCAATGAGCAGTTCTTC. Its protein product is CSVVGAGRNEQFF.

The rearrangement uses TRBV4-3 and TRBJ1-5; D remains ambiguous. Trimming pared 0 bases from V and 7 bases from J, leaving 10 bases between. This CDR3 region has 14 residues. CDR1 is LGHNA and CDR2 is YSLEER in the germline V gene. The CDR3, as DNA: TGCGCCAGCAGCCAAGAGCCGATCAGGCAGCCCCAGCATTTT. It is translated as CASSQEPIRQPQHF.

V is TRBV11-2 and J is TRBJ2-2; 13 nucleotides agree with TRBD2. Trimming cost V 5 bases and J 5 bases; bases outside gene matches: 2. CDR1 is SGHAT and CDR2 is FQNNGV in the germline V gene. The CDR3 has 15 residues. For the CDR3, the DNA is TGTGCCAGCAGCCTGGGACTAGCGGGAACCGGGGAGCTGTTTTTT. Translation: CASSLGLAGTGELFF.

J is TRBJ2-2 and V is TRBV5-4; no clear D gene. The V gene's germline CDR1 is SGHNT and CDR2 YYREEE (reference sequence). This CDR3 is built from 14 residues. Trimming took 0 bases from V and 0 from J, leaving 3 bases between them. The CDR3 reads CASSLAPNTGELFF. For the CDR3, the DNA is TGTGCCAGCAGCTTGGCTCCGAACACCGGGGAGCTGTTTTTT.

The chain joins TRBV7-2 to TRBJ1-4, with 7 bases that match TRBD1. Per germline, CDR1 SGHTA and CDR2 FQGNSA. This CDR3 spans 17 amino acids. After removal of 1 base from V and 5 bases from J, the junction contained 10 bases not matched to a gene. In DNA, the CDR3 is TGTGCCAGCAGCTTAGGACTCGGAGGGGGCCTGAATGAAAAACTGTTTTTT. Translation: CASSLGLGGGLNEKLFF.

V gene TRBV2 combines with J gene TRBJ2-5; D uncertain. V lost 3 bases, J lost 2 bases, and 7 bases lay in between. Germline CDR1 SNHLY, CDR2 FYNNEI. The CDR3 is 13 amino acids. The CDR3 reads CASSDNTQETQYF. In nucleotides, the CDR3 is TGTGCCAGCAGTGACAACACACAAGAGACCCAGTACTTC.

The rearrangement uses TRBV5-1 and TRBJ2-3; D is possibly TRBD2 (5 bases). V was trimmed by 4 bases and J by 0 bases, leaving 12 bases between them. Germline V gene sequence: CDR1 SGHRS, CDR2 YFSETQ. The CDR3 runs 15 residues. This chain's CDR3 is CASSDTGISTDTQYF. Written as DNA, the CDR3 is TGCGCCAGCAGCGATACGGGGATTAGCACAGATACGCAGTATTTT.

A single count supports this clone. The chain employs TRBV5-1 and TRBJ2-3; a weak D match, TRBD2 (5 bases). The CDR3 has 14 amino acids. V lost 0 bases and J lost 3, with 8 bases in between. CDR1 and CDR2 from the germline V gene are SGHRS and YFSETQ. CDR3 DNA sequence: TGCGCCAGCAGCTTGGGAGGGCAGACAGATACGCAGTATTTT. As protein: CASSLGGQTDTQYF. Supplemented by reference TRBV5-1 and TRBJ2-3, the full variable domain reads KAGVTQTPRYLIKTRGQQVTLSCSPISGHRSVSWYQQTPGQGLQFLFEYFSETQRNKGNFPGRFSGRQFSNSRSEMNVSTLELGDSALYLCASSLGGQTDTQYFGPGTRLTVL.

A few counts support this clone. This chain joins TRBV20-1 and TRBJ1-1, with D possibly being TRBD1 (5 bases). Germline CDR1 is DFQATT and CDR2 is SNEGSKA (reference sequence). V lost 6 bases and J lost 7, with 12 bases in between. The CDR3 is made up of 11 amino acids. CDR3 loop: CSAQRQIEAFF. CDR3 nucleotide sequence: TGCAGTGCCCAAAGACAGATTGAAGCTTTCTTT.